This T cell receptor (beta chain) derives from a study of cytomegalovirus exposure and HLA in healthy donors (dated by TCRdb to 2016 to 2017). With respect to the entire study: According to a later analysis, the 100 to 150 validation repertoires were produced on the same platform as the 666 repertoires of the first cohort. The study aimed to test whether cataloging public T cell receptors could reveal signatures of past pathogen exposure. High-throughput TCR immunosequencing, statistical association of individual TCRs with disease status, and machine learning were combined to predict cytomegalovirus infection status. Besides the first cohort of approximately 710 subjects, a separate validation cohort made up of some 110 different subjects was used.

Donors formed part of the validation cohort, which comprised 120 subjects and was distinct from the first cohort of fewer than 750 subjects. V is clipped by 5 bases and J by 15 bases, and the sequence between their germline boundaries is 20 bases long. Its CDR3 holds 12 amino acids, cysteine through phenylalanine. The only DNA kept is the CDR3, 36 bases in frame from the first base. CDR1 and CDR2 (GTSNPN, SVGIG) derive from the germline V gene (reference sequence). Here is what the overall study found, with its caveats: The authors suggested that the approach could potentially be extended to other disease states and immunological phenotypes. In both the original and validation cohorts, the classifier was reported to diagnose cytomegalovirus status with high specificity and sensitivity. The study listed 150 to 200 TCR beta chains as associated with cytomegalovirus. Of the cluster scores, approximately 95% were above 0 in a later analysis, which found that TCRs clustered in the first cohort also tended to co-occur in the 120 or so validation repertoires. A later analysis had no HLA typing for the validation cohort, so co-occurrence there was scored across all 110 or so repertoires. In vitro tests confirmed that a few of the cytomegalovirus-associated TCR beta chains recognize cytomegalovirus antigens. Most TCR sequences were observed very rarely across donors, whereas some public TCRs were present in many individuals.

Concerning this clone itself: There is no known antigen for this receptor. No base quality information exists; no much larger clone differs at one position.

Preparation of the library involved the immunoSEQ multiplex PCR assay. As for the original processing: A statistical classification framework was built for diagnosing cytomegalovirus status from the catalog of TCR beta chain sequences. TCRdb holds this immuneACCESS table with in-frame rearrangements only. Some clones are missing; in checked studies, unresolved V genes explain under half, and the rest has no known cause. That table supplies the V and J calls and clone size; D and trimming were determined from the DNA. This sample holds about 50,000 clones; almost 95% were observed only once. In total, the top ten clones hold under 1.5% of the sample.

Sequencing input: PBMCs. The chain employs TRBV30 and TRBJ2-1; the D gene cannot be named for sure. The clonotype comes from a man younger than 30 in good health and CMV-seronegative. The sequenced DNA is TGTGCCTGGTCGTCTCTCGGCGGTGAACGGTTCTTC. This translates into CAWSSLGGERFF.